One and the same sample provided the 30 T cell receptor beta chains below, sequenced in a study of breast tumors, draining lymph nodes, adjacent tissues. A single record per CDR3 protein comes from TCRdb applying MiXCR to the multiplex PCR reads. The sample carries roughly 110,000 distinct CDR3 sequences, around 30% recorded once. Samples came from axillary lymph nodes draining the breast cancer. Input material: axillary lymph node tissue. All receptors derive from a female donor with breast cancer. Some clones in this sample may be carry-over from other donors' samples.

This rearrangement joins TRBV5-1 to TRBJ2-5, with TRBD2 matching 8 bases. The CDR3 length is 17 residues. The V gene's germline CDR1 is SGHRS and CDR2 YFSETQ. J was trimmed by 0 bases and V by 3 bases; bases with no gene match: 10. CDR3 coding DNA: TGCGCCAGCAGCTCCGGGACTAGACCTTCGTACCAAGAGACCCAGTACTTC. Protein sequence: CASSSGTRPSYQETQYF.

As to this clonotype: It may be a read error: a sequence one base away is much more abundant. The J gene is TRBJ1-2, the V gene TRBV7-8, with unresolved D. This CDR3 spans 15 amino acids. Germline assignment: CDR1 SGHVS and CDR2 FQNEAQ. The CDR3 bases are TGTGCCAGCAGCATGACCGGAATAGGTCGGCTTGGCTACCCCTTC. Encoded protein: CASSMTGIGRLGYPF.

This clonotype appeared many times. The chain uses TRBV5-6 and TRBJ2-7, with 11 bases identical to TRBD1. The CDR3 has 15 residues. The V segment lost 4 bases and the J segment 10 bases; nucleotides outside the gene matches: 13. Germline CDR1 is SGHDT and CDR2 is YYEEEE. CDR3 coding DNA: TGTGCCAGCAGCCAGTCTCCAGGACAGGGGGCCCCTCAGTACTTC. Its protein product is CASSQSPGQGAPQYF.

To note about this clonotype: This could be a read error, since a much larger clone is one nucleotide away. The chain recombines TRBV6-5 with TRBJ2-2; no definite D call. CDR1 and CDR2 from the germline V gene are MNHEY and SVGAGI. Trimming took 6 bases from V and 5 from J, leaving 13 bases between them. This CDR3 is 14 amino acids long. The CDR3 DNA is TGTGCCAGCAGCCACGTAGGAGAAACCGGGGAGCTGTTTTTT. It translates to CASSHVGETGELFF.

The chain has TRBV20-1 and TRBJ1-4; tentative D call: TRBD1 (6 bases). Germline CDR1 is DFQATT and CDR2 is SNEGSKA (reference sequence). The CDR3 extends over 13 amino acids. Trimming stripped 3 bases from V and 7 bases from J, with 12 bases between. The CDR3 protein is CSASRGGLEKLFF. In DNA form, the CDR3 reads TGCAGTGCTAGTAGGGGGGGCCTTGAAAAACTGTTTTTT.

For this clonotype: This clone may be a read error of a much larger clone one base away. CDR3 in DNA: TGTGCCAGCAGTCAGAGGGGCTACGCGGGAGAGACCCAGTACTTC. Protein sequence: CASSQRGYAGETQYF. The chain couples TRBV6-1 to TRBJ2-5; D is tentatively TRBD1 or TRBD2 (5 bases each). Germline V CDR1 and CDR2: MNHNS, SASEGT. Trimming shortened V by 5 bases and J by 4 bases, and 17 bases separated the two germline ends. CDR3 length equals 15 residues.

This clonotype was counted at least ten times. The chain recombines TRBV20-1 with TRBJ1-2; D gene unclear. Deletions cut 4 bases from V and 3 bases from J, with 9 bases between. Per germline, CDR1 DFQATT and CDR2 SNEGSKA (reference sequence). This CDR3 has 12 residues. The CDR3 nucleotides are TGCAGTGCTATGCCCACCGACTATGGCTACACCTTC. Its translation: CSAMPTDYGYTF.

This clonotype occurred many times. The V and J genes are TRBV12-3 or TRBV12-4 and TRBJ2-1; a possible D gene is TRBD1 (6 bases). The CDR3 consists of 18 residues. The ends were cut back, 5 bases at V and 6 bases at J, with 26 bases in the middle. The chain's CDR3 is CASSKPTVAGGLINEQFF. The CDR3 DNA sequence: TGTGCCAGCAGTAAGCCAACCGTAGCTGGGGGCCTTATCAATGAGCAGTTCTTC.

Details on this clonotype: Since a much larger clone is just one base distant, this may be a read error. The chain has TRBV28 and TRBJ2-5, with 7 nucleotides matching TRBD2. The CDR3 spans 15 residues. J was trimmed by 2 bases and V by 5 bases; bases with no gene match: 8. Germline assignment: CDR1 MDHEN and CDR2 SYDVKM. As DNA, the CDR3 is TGTGCCAGCAGTCCTCCTTGGGGGGGGCAAGAGACCCAGTACTTC. Translation: CASSPPWGGQETQYF. Full variable domain (remainder filled in from reference TRBV28 and TRBJ2-5): DVKVTQSSRYLVKRTGEKVFLECVQDMDHENMFWYRQDPGLGLRLIYFSYDVKMKEKGDIPEGYSVSREKKERFSLILESASTNQTSMYLCASSPPWGGQETQYFGPGTRLLVL.

This clonotype was picked up many times. The rearrangement links TRBV5-1 to TRBJ2-3; a possible D gene is TRBD2 (6 bases). Germline V gene sequence: CDR1 SGHRS, CDR2 YFSETQ. This CDR3 has 14 residues. Trimming pared 7 bases from V and 4 bases from J, leaving 16 bases between. The DNA for the CDR3 is TGCGCCAGCTGCATCTCCGGGAGATCAGATACGCAGTATTTT. Amino acids: CASCISGRSDTQYF.

This chain joins TRBV14 and TRBJ2-1; TRBD2 agrees at 14 bases. Trimming cost V 1 base and J 9 bases; bases outside gene matches: 14. Germline loops: CDR1 SGHDN, CDR2 FVKESK. The CDR3 length is 19 residues. CDR3 DNA sequence: TGTGCCAGCAGCCAAGGAGGGACTAGCGGGAGTGGAACGTCACGTGAGCAGTTCTTC. Its translation: CASSQGGTSGSGTSREQFF. Full variable domain (outside the CDR3, taken from reference TRBV14 and TRBJ2-1): EAGVTQFPSHSVIEKGQTVTLRCDPISGHDNLYWYRRVMGKEIKFLLHFVKESKQDESGMPNNRFLAERTGGTYSTLKVQPAELEDSGVYFCASSQGGTSGSGTSREQFFGPGTRLTVL.

The genes are TRBV27 and TRBJ2-7, with 9 bases that match TRBD1. This CDR3 spans 13 amino acids. Looked up from germline, CDR1 is MNHEY and CDR2 is SMNVEV (reference sequence). The ends lost 6 bases at V and 2 bases at J; junction bases unmatched: 2. The DNA for the CDR3 is TGTGCCAGCAGAGGGACAGGGACCTACGAGCAGTACTTC. Translated, it gives CASRGTGTYEQYF.

Points on this clonotype: The CDR3 carries no conserved terminal phenylalanine or tryptophan, so it likely arises from a read error. The V gene is TRBV20-1, the J gene TRBJ2-3, with a possible D match to TRBD2 (6 bases). In germline, CDR1 is DFQATT, CDR2 SNEGSKA (reference sequence). The CDR3 is 14 residues long. Trimming left V 2 bases short and J 3 bases short, with 12 bases between. The CDR3 region is CSARLREITDTQYL. CDR3 nucleotides: TGCAGTGCTAGATTACGGGAGATTACAGATACGCAGTATCTT.

The chain carries TRBV20-1 and TRBJ1-1; 10 bases match TRBD1. Germline assignment: CDR1 DFQATT and CDR2 SNEGSKA (reference sequence). CDR3 size: 13 residues. The V segment lost 5 bases and the J segment 3 bases; nucleotides outside the gene matches: 3. CDR3 sequence: CSAQTGGHTEAFF. The CDR3, as DNA: TGCAGTGCTCAGACAGGGGGCCACACTGAAGCTTTCTTT.

This clonotype was counted a few times. A much larger clone differs by one base, so this may be a read error. The chain is built from TRBV5-6 and TRBJ2-1; D not resolved. V lost 2 bases and J 7 bases, leaving 13 bases between the germline ends. The length of the CDR3 is 14 residues. CDR1 is SGHDT, CDR2 YYEEEE, per germline. This chain's CDR3 is CASSLPPCPNEQFF. The CDR3 DNA sequence: TGTGCCAGCAGCTTACCCCCTTGCCCGAATGAGCAGTTCTTC.

This clonotype was seen at least ten times. The chain links TRBV20-1 to TRBJ2-6; D not certain. Trimming removed 6 bases at V and 0 bases at J, with 6 bases between. CDR3 length equals 13 residues. Germline lookup yields CDR1 DFQATT and CDR2 SNEGSKA (reference sequence). The CDR3 spells CSARVSGANVLTF. Written as DNA, the CDR3 is TGCAGTGCAAGGGTCTCTGGGGCCAACGTCCTGACTTTC.

This clonotype has at least ten counts. The chain carries TRBV6-1 and TRBJ2-1; D gene uncertain. Trimming removed 2 bases from V and 4 bases from J, with 9 bases in between. The CDR3 contains 14 residues. Germline CDR1 is MNHNS and CDR2 is SASEGT. CDR3 DNA sequence: TGTGCCAGCAGTGAAATTGGCAGGTACAATGAGCAGTTCTTC. This gives the protein CASSEIGRYNEQFF.

The table lists this clonotype with many counts. The chain couples TRBV4-2 to TRBJ2-3, with TRBD2 matching over 11 bases. The V gene end was trimmed by 0 bases and the J gene end by 2 bases; junction bases not matched to a gene: 4. Germline CDR1 LGHNA, CDR2 YNFKEQ. The CDR3 has 17 residues. CDR3 in amino acids: CASSQDLSGRATDTQYF. CDR3 DNA: TGTGCCAGCAGCCAAGATCTTAGCGGGAGGGCCACAGATACGCAGTATTTT.

This clonotype was detected many times. The rearrangement links TRBV11-2 to TRBJ2-7; 8 bases are shared with TRBD2. The J segment lost 5 bases and the V segment lost 5 bases, leaving 5 bases of the junction unmatched. CDR3 length: 13 amino acids. CDR1 SGHAT and CDR2 FQNNGV come from the germline V gene. The CDR3: CASSRTSSNEQYF. The CDR3, as DNA: TGTGCCAGCAGCCGGACTAGCTCGAACGAGCAGTACTTC.

V is TRBV5-1 and J is TRBJ2-3; D remains unclear. The CDR3 has 14 residues. In germline, CDR1 is SGHRS, CDR2 YFSETQ. The ends were cut back, 4 bases at V and 14 bases at J, with 23 bases in the middle. The CDR3 region has the DNA TGCGCCAGCAGCCGTCAGGAGAGCACAGATGCGCGGTATTTT. Amino acids: CASSRQESTDARYF.

This clonotype has just a few counts. The chain carries TRBV7-3 and TRBJ1-1; D call uncertain. In germline, CDR1 is SGHTA, CDR2 FQGTGA. CDR3 length: 14 residues. Trimming removed 1 base at V and 0 bases at J, with 6 bases between. The DNA for the CDR3 is TGTGCCAGCAGCTTAATGCGGGTGAACACTGAAGCTTTCTTT. Protein sequence: CASSLMRVNTEAFF.

This clonotype was observed many times. CDR3 DNA sequence: TGTGCCAGCGCTTCCCGGGGAGGCCTCACAGATACGCAGTATTTT. Amino acids: CASASRGGLTDTQYF. The rearrangement links TRBV6-5 to TRBJ2-3; tentative D call: TRBD2 (6 bases). Per germline, CDR1 MNHEY and CDR2 SVGAGI. Trimming shortened V by 8 bases and J by 2 bases, and 17 bases separated the two germline ends. The CDR3 totals 15 residues.

This clonotype was seen many times. The V and J genes are TRBV4-1 and TRBJ2-7, with 8 bases aligning to TRBD1. CDR1 is MGHRA, CDR2 YSYEKL, per germline. The length of the CDR3 is 14 residues. The junction had 3 bases not matched to a gene; V was cut back by 1 base and J by 4 bases. The CDR3 here is CASSQGGQAYEQYF. The DNA for the CDR3 is TGCGCCAGCAGCCAAGGGGGACAGGCTTACGAGCAGTACTTC.

Ten or more counts support this clonotype. This chain links TRBV18 with TRBJ2-1; 9 bases line up with TRBD1. Trimming took 6 bases from V and 2 from J; bases not matched to a gene: 5. The CDR3 is 15 residues long. CDR1 and CDR2 from the germline V gene are KGHSH and LQKENI. The CDR3 DNA sequence: TGTGCCAGCTCGTGGGACAGGGCTACCTACAATGAGCAGTTCTTC. This translates into CASSWDRATYNEQFF.

This rearrangement joins TRBV5-6 to TRBJ2-1; D is possibly TRBD1 or TRBD2 (7 bases each). With 2 bases removed from V and 4 bases from J, the gap between germline ends came to 28 bases. The CDR3 is 20 amino acids. Germline V gene sequence: CDR1 SGHDT, CDR2 YYEEEE. The CDR3 region has the DNA TGTGCCAGCAGCTTTCCCCCGACAGGGCGGCGCGGGGGTGCATACAATGAGCAGTTCTTC. Protein: CASSFPPTGRRGGAYNEQFF.

Many counts were recorded for this clonotype. A junction boundary mismatches the germline segment, possibly from a read error. This sequence joins TRBV20-1 and TRBJ2-3; TRBD2 agrees at 9 bases. The CDR3 has 14 residues. The germline CDR1 and CDR2 sequences are DFQATT and SNEGSKA (reference sequence). In nucleotides, the CDR3 is TGCAGTGCTTATAGCGGGAGAAGGGGGGCTACGCAATATTTT. This sequence encodes CSAYSGRRGATQYF.

This clonotype appeared many times. This sequence joins TRBV20-1 and TRBJ1-5, with 10 bases aligning to TRBD1. The CDR3 is made up of 16 amino acids. CDR1 and CDR2 from the germline V gene are DFQATT and SNEGSKA (reference sequence). J lost 5 bases, V lost 0 bases, and 7 bases had no gene match. Here the CDR3 reads CSARDWPGTGDQPQHF. Here the CDR3 DNA reads TGCAGTGCTAGAGATTGGCCCGGGACAGGGGATCAGCCCCAGCATTTT.

Many counts were recorded for this clonotype. The rearrangement links TRBV4-1 to TRBJ2-2; possible D gene TRBD1, 6 bases. Germline V gene data show CDR1 as MGHRA and CDR2 as YSYEKL. This CDR3 comprises 15 residues. The V end lost 0 bases, the J end lost 5 bases, and 10 bases lay between the germline ends. The CDR3: CASSQEWQGTGELFF. The CDR3 nucleotides are TGCGCCAGCAGCCAAGAGTGGCAGGGGACCGGGGAGCTGTTTTTT.

This clonotype was counted ten times or more. The chain joins TRBV24-1 to TRBJ2-1, with 7 bases matching TRBD1. CDR1 and CDR2 from the germline V gene are KGHDR and SFDVKD. V was pared by 1 base and J by 9 bases, with 8 bases of the junction left unmatched. The CDR3 is 15 residues long. The CDR3 region has the DNA TGTGCCACCAGTGATTTACCCCGGGACAGTTTTGAGCAGTTCTTC. This translates into CATSDLPRDSFEQFF.

This clonotype was detected a few times. V is TRBV6-7 and J is TRBJ2-6; 10 bases are shared with TRBD1. TRBV6-7 is reported as an ORF; its role is uncertain. This CDR3 has 21 amino acids. V dropped 0 bases and J dropped 0; count of bases not matched to a gene: 11. In nucleotides, the CDR3 is TGTGCCAGCAGTTACTCGTGCGGGTTGGACAGGGGGGGCTCTGGGGCCAACGTCCTGACTTTC. This encodes CASSYSCGLDRGGSGANVLTF.